The next 25 T cell receptor beta chains were all read from a single sample in a study of T cell responses to AZD1222 COVID-19 vaccine. Some clones are missing from TCRdb's copy, which holds only in-frame ones; the method was immunoSEQ multiplex PCR. The profile shows 150,000 to 200,000 clones, more than 90% of them singletons. This material consisted of peripheral blood, taken on day 0 of AZD1222 vaccination. These receptors were collected from an adult in good health.

The chain employs TRBV6-5 and TRBJ1-6, with TRBD1 as a possible D gene (6 bases). The CDR3 contains 16 residues. Germline CDR1 and CDR2: MNHEY and SVGAGI. V lost 4 bases to trimming and J lost 0 bases, with 10 bases between them. CDR3 region: CASSSQGSSYNSPLHF. In DNA, the CDR3 is TGTGCCAGCAGTTCCCAGGGGAGCTCCTATAATTCACCCCTCCACTTT.

Here the CDR3 DNA reads TGTGCCAGCAGCCAAGAGGGATGGCGGGGGCGAAACACCATATATTTT. Translation: CASSQEGWRGRNTIYF. The V and J genes are TRBV4-2 and TRBJ1-3; maybe TRBD1 (6 bases). The CDR3 length is 16 residues. Deletions cut 0 bases from V and 5 bases from J, with 14 bases between. CDR1 LGHNA and CDR2 YNFKEQ come from the germline V gene.

The chain joins TRBV5-4 to TRBJ2-3; a weak D match, TRBD1 (6 bases). The CDR3 length is 14 residues. V was clipped by 4 bases and J by 3 bases, with 12 bases between them. Germline CDR1 and CDR2: SGHNT and YYREEE (reference sequence). The CDR3 protein is CASSVDQGTDTQYF. Here the CDR3 DNA reads TGTGCCAGCAGCGTTGACCAGGGGACAGATACGCAGTATTTT.

The chain couples TRBV27 to TRBJ2-7; TRBD2 might be the D (6 bases). Trimming stripped 6 bases from V and 5 bases from J, with 23 bases between. The CDR3 is made up of 16 amino acids. Germline V gene lookup returns CDR1 MNHEY and CDR2 SMNVEV (reference sequence). This chain's CDR3 is CASRADRELGLDEQYF. For the CDR3, the DNA is TGTGCCAGCAGAGCCGACCGGGAGCTGGGGCTGGACGAGCAGTACTTC.

The chain employs TRBV10-2 and TRBJ1-1, with unresolved D. This CDR3 is built from 15 residues. V was pared by 6 bases and J by 3 bases, with 17 bases between. Germline V gene data show CDR1 as WSHSY and CDR2 as SAAADI. CDR3 in DNA: TGCGCCAGCAGCGGGCTTACGGGGTACGACACTGAAGCTTTCTTT. It encodes CASSGLTGYDTEAFF.

The chain employs TRBV4-1 and TRBJ2-7; the match to TRBD2 covers 11 bases. The germline CDR1 and CDR2 sequences are MGHRA and YSYEKL. The V segment lost 3 bases and the J segment 0 bases; nucleotides outside the gene matches: 10. The length of the CDR3 is 18 residues. CDR3 amino acids: CASSHSGLAELSSYEQYF. The CDR3 DNA sequence: TGCGCCAGCAGCCACTCGGGACTAGCGGAGTTAAGCTCCTACGAGCAGTACTTC.

The V gene is TRBV25-1, the J gene TRBJ2-7; D remains unclear. Germline V gene lookup returns CDR1 MGHDK and CDR2 SYGVNS. The CDR3 has 13 residues. The ends were cut back, 2 bases at V and 5 bases at J, with 10 bases in the middle. As DNA, the CDR3 is TGTGCCAGCAGTGAACTCACCACGCACGAGCAGTACTTC. The encoded protein is CASSELTTHEQYF.

The V call is TRBV14, the J call TRBJ1-3; 9 nucleotides agree with TRBD1. Losses at the gene ends were 0 bases for V and 7 bases for J; bases not matched to a gene: 7. This CDR3 contains 16 residues. The germline gives CDR1 SGHDN, CDR2 FVKESK. CDR3 bases: TGTGCCAGCAGCCAAGATGGGAGGACAGGGGTGAACACCATATATTTT. It encodes CASSQDGRTGVNTIYF.

The rearrangement uses TRBV2 and TRBJ2-5, with TRBD1 matching 7 bases. The CDR3 length is 14 residues. V trimming: 5 bases; J trimming: 1 base; junction bases outside the gene matches: 4. Germline CDR1 SNHLY, CDR2 FYNNEI. CDR3 region: CASSLWTGQETQYF. CDR3 bases: TGTGCCAGCAGTCTTTGGACAGGCCAAGAGACCCAGTACTTC.

The chain is built from TRBV18 and TRBJ1-1; D is perhaps TRBD1 (6 bases). CDR1 KGHSH and CDR2 LQKENI come from the germline V gene. Between the trimmed V and J ends, which lost 3 bases and 7 bases, there was a span of 18 bases. The CDR3 consists of 15 residues. The CDR3 bases are TGTGCCAGCTCACCCCGACTCAGGGGAGGGCTTGAAGCTTTCTTT. Its translation: CASSPRLRGGLEAFF.

The rearrangement joins TRBV6-2 or TRBV6-3 to TRBJ2-1, with TRBD2 as a possible D gene (6 bases). Germline V gene lookup returns CDR1 MNHEY and CDR2 SVGEGT. This CDR3 spans 13 amino acids. The V and J ends lost 2 bases and 10 bases respectively, with 12 bases between them. CDR3 sequence: CASSYPGLPEQFF. The CDR3 nucleotides are TGTGCCAGCAGTTACCCGGGACTCCCGGAGCAGTTCTTC.

This chain links TRBV7-9 with TRBJ1-1; 7 positions agree with TRBD1. V lost 5 bases, J lost 0 bases, and 3 bases stayed unmatched. The CDR3 sequence is 14 residues long. Per the germline V gene, CDR1 is SEHNR and CDR2 is FQNEAQ (reference sequence). The CDR3 sequence is CASSGDRLNTEAFF. CDR3 DNA sequence: TGTGCCAGCAGCGGGGACAGACTGAACACTGAAGCTTTCTTT.

The rearrangement joins TRBV15 to TRBJ2-1, with D possibly TRBD2 on 5 matching bases. Germline loops: CDR1 LNHNV, CDR2 YYDKDF (reference sequence). Trimming shortened V by 6 bases and J by 4 bases, and 13 bases separated the two germline ends. The CDR3 is 14 residues long. For the CDR3, the DNA is TGTGCCACCAGATCCAGCGGAGTGTACAATGAGCAGTTCTTC. Translating gives CATRSSGVYNEQFF.

V is TRBV29-1 and J is TRBJ2-2; 8 bases agree with TRBD2. This CDR3 region has 14 residues. V was clipped by 5 bases and J by 0 bases; unmatched bases: 2. CDR1 is SQVTM, CDR2 ANQGSEA, per germline. CDR3 loop: CSVKGLANTGELFF. CDR3 sequence (DNA): TGCAGCGTTAAGGGACTAGCGAACACCGGGGAGCTGTTTTTT.

CDR3 sequence: CASSYTTSEQYF. The CDR3 DNA is TGTGCCAGCAGTTACACAACCTCCGAGCAGTACTTC. The chain recombines TRBV6-5 with TRBJ2-7; D uncertain. The CDR3 runs to 12 residues. Germline V gives CDR1 MNHEY, CDR2 SVGAGI. V shed 2 bases and J shed 6 bases, with 8 bases lying between them.

V is TRBV6-5 and J is TRBJ2-1; 12 nucleotides match TRBD2. Germline V lookup: CDR1 MNHEY, CDR2 SVGAGI. This CDR3 has 16 amino acids. Germline trimming cut 4 bases from V and 10 bases from J; bases unmatched to any gene: 11. The CDR3 coding sequence is TGTGCCAGCAGTTTAACTAGCGGGAGGCCGACAATGGAGCAGTTCTTC. It encodes CASSLTSGRPTMEQFF.

This chain connects TRBV3-1 (or the pseudogene TRBV3-2) to TRBJ1-1; TRBD1 might be the D (6 bases). The CDR3 has 14 residues. In germline, CDR1 is LGHDT, CDR2 YNNKEL (reference sequence). The V gene lost 6 bases and the J gene lost 4 bases, with 15 bases spanning the gap. The CDR3 nucleotides read TGTGCCAGCAGGGGAACAGGGATGGGCACTGAAGCTTTCTTT. It specifies CASRGTGMGTEAFF.

The chain links TRBV13 to TRBJ2-1, with TRBD2 matching over 7 bases. V dropped 2 bases and J dropped 5; count of bases not matched to a gene: 6. Germline assignment: CDR1 PRHDT and CDR2 FYEKMQ (reference sequence). The length of the CDR3 is 15 residues. The chain's CDR3 is CASSLSGLGHNEQFF. The DNA of the CDR3 is TGTGCCAGCAGCTTATCCGGACTAGGACACAATGAGCAGTTCTTC.

This rearrangement joins TRBV27 to TRBJ1-4; D may be TRBD1 (5 bases). Germline V CDR1 and CDR2: MNHEY, SMNVEV (reference sequence). The CDR3 spans 14 residues. Between the trimmed V and J ends, which lost 0 bases and 7 bases, there was a span of 9 bases. The CDR3 here is CASSLSKRGEKLFF. Here the CDR3 DNA reads TGTGCCAGCAGTTTATCCAAGAGGGGTGAAAAACTGTTTTTT.

This sequence joins TRBV14 and TRBJ2-2; 12 bases agree with TRBD1. The ends lost 5 bases at V and 4 bases at J; junction bases unmatched: 5. CDR1 and CDR2 from the germline V gene are SGHDN and FVKESK. The CDR3 length is 16 residues. The CDR3 DNA reads TGTGCCAGCAGCTACCCGGGACAGGGGGCCACCGGGGAGCTGTTTTTT. Protein: CASSYPGQGATGELFF. The full variable domain, with the rest looked up from reference TRBV14 and TRBJ2-2, is EAGVTQFPSHSVIEKGQTVTLRCDPISGHDNLYWYRRVMGKEIKFLLHFVKESKQDESGMPNNRFLAERTGGTYSTLKVQPAELEDSGVYFCASSYPGQGATGELFFGEGSRLTVL.

The chain has TRBV30 and TRBJ2-1, with D tentatively TRBD1 or TRBD2 (5 bases each). The V gene's germline CDR1 is GTSNPN and CDR2 SVGIG (reference sequence). V was cut by 1 base and J by 2 bases, with 9 bases left in between. This CDR3 has 14 residues. The CDR3: CAWSGDATYNEQFF. Here the CDR3 DNA reads TGTGCCTGGAGTGGGGACGCTACCTACAATGAGCAGTTCTTC.

This clone appeared once. J is TRBJ2-1 and V is TRBV30; 12 bases line up with TRBD2. Trimming took 3 bases from V and 9 from J; bases not matched to a gene: 12. CDR3 length: 16 residues. Germline values: CDR1 GTSNPN, CDR2 SVGIG (reference sequence). In nucleotides, the CDR3 is TGTGCCTGGAGCCAAGTGTCTAGACTAGCGGGAGCTGAGCAGTTCTTC. It codes for CAWSQVSRLAGAEQFF.

The J gene is TRBJ2-7, the V gene TRBV5-1, with D tentatively TRBD1 (5 bases). This CDR3 spans 14 amino acids. V gave up 4 bases and J gave up 5 bases, with 16 bases separating them. The germline V gene has CDR1 SGHRS and CDR2 YFSETQ. In nucleotides, the CDR3 is TGCGCCAGCAGCAGAGATTGGGGCAGGGACGAGCAGTACTTC. This sequence encodes CASSRDWGRDEQYF.

The V and J genes are TRBV5-1 and TRBJ2-5, with a tentative D call TRBD2 (5 bases). The CDR3 runs to 15 residues. Germline CDR1 SGHRS, CDR2 YFSETQ. The V gene lost 0 bases and the J gene lost 5 bases, with 14 bases spanning the gap. CDR3 residues: CASSLAPGRGETQYF. The CDR3 DNA is TGCGCCAGCAGCTTGGCCCCGGGTCGCGGGGAGACCCAGTACTTC.

This chain uses TRBV11-2 with TRBJ2-7; 10 bases are a match to TRBD2. Germline CDR1 and CDR2: SGHAT and FQNNGV. V was pared by 3 bases and J by 4 bases, with 9 bases of the junction left unmatched. The CDR3 loop spans 16 amino acids. DNA of the CDR3: TGTGCCAGCAGCTTTAAAGCGGGAGGGCCTCCGTACGAGCAGTACTTC. Its protein is CASSFKAGGPPYEQYF.